A single sample is the source of the 17 T cell receptor beta chains below, sequenced in a study of blood T cell repertoires in COVID-19. Sequencing used immunoSEQ multiplex PCR; TCRdb keeps in-frame clones, though not all of them. The table lists approximately 94,000 clones, almost 90% of them singletons, with roughly 8.1% in the top ten. Sample: peripheral blood. The receptors derive from a woman aged 70 to 79 with acute or convalescent COVID-19.

The V and J genes are TRBV5-1 and TRBJ2-1, with 7 bases fitting TRBD2. V dropped 3 bases and J dropped 5; count of bases not matched to a gene: 8. This CDR3 region has 15 residues. Germline CDR1 reads SGHRS; CDR2 reads YFSETQ. For the CDR3, the DNA is TGCGCCAGCAGCTCAAGCTGGGGGGGAGACAATGAGCAGTTCTTC. It encodes CASSSSWGGDNEQFF. Filled out from reference TRBV5-1 and TRBJ2-1, the complete variable domain reads KAGVTQTPRYLIKTRGQQVTLSCSPISGHRSVSWYQQTPGQGLQFLFEYFSETQRNKGNFPGRFSGRQFSNSRSEMNVSTLELGDSALYLCASSSSWGGDNEQFFGPGTRLTVL.

This chain links TRBV7-6 with TRBJ2-2, with 9 bases matching TRBD2. V lost 5 bases and J lost 3; bases outside the gene matches: 4. The CDR3 covers 15 residues. Germline V gene sequence: CDR1 SGHVS, CDR2 FNYEAQ. For the CDR3, the DNA is TGTGCCAGCAGCCTTAGCGGGGGAGACACCGGGGAGCTGTTTTTT. This encodes CASSLSGGDTGELFF.

The chain employs TRBV19 and TRBJ2-4; weak D call: TRBD1 (6 bases). The CDR3 loop spans 19 amino acids. Between the trimmed V and J ends, which lost 3 bases and 3 bases, there was a span of 24 bases. Germline CDR1 LNHDA, CDR2 SQIVND (reference sequence). DNA of the CDR3: TGTGCCAGTAGTATTCGCCCTCCACAAGAACAGGGTGTCAAAAACATTCAGTACTTC. Protein: CASSIRPPQEQGVKNIQYF.

The chain links TRBV28 to TRBJ2-7; D unresolved. The CDR3 has 16 amino acids. Trimming left V 5 bases short and J 0 bases short, with 17 bases between. Germline V gives CDR1 MDHEN, CDR2 SYDVKM. The CDR3 here is CASSPSETSPSYEQYF. Here the CDR3 DNA reads TGTGCCAGCAGTCCCAGCGAAACCTCCCCCTCCTACGAGCAGTACTTC.

This clone was recorded a few times. This rearrangement joins TRBV2 to TRBJ2-6; D not certain. CDR3 length: 18 residues. CDR1 is SNHLY and CDR2 is FYNNEI in the germline V gene. V was cut by 3 bases and J by 0 bases, with 15 bases left in between. The CDR3 is CASSENTYYSSGANVLTF. CDR3 in DNA: TGTGCCAGCAGTGAGAACACGTATTACAGCTCTGGGGCCAACGTCCTGACTTTC.

V and J are TRBV18 and TRBJ2-3; D unresolved. This CDR3 has 12 residues. V was trimmed by 3 bases and J by 6 bases, leaving 7 bases between them. Per germline, CDR1 KGHSH and CDR2 LQKENI. As DNA, the CDR3 is TGTGCCAGCTCACCTAAATCTGATACGCAGTATTTT. Protein sequence: CASSPKSDTQYF. Full variable domain (rest looked up from reference TRBV18 and TRBJ2-3): NAGVMQNPRHLVRRRGQEARLRCSPMKGHSHVYWYRQLPEEGLKFMVYLQKENIIDESGMPKERFSAEFPKEGPSILRIQQVVRGDSAAYFCASSPKSDTQYFGPGTRLTVL.

The sample holds one count of this clone. V gene TRBV3-1 (or the pseudogene TRBV3-2) combines with J gene TRBJ2-1, with D maybe TRBD2 (5 bases). The CDR3 loop spans 13 amino acids. With 1 base removed from V and 9 bases from J, the gap between germline ends came to 10 bases. The V gene's germline CDR1 is LGHDT and CDR2 YNNKEL (reference sequence). Written as DNA, the CDR3 is TGTGCCAGCAGCCAAGCTAATCGGGGTGAGCAGTTCTTC. Its translation is CASSQANRGEQFF.

The chain links TRBV5-1 to TRBJ1-6; D gene uncertain. CDR1 is SGHRS, CDR2 YFSETQ, per germline. The CDR3 sequence is 16 residues long. Trimming removed 4 bases at V and 8 bases at J, with 19 bases between. The CDR3 DNA follows: TGCGCCAGCAGCCAACGGATTGGACTTGAGGATTCACCCCTCCACTTT. Translating gives CASSQRIGLEDSPLHF.

The rearrangement uses TRBV2 and TRBJ1-5, with 9 bases aligning to TRBD1. V was clipped by 6 bases and J by 7 bases; unmatched bases: 13. This CDR3 spans 16 amino acids. Germline values: CDR1 SNHLY, CDR2 FYNNEI. The CDR3: CASSGGADRGAQPQHF. The CDR3 nucleotides are TGTGCCAGCAGCGGGGGAGCAGACAGGGGGGCGCAGCCCCAGCATTTT.

V gene TRBV6-5 combines with J gene TRBJ2-3, with a tentative D call TRBD2 (6 bases). This CDR3 contains 14 residues. Trimming removed 7 bases from V and 2 bases from J, with 13 bases in between. Looked up from germline, CDR1 is MNHEY and CDR2 is SVGAGI. The CDR3 reads CASKEQDYTDTQYF. CDR3 DNA: TGTGCCAGCAAGGAACAGGACTACACAGATACGCAGTATTTT.

The chain combines TRBV5-1 with TRBJ2-5; TRBD1 matches at 7 bases. CDR3 length equals 14 residues. The V and J ends lost 4 bases and 3 bases, in that order; junction bases with no gene match: 6. CDR1 and CDR2 from the germline V gene are SGHRS and YFSETQ. The CDR3 is CASSILGQKETQYF. The CDR3 DNA reads TGCGCCAGCAGCATTCTGGGACAGAAAGAGACCCAGTACTTC.

The V gene is TRBV19, the J gene TRBJ1-4; no clear D gene. Per the germline V gene, CDR1 is LNHDA and CDR2 is SQIVND (reference sequence). V was cut by 6 bases and J by 2 bases, with 10 bases left in between. The CDR3 consists of 14 residues. The CDR3 sequence: CASREGATNEKLFF. In DNA, the CDR3 is TGTGCCAGTAGAGAGGGAGCGACTAATGAAAAACTGTTTTTT. Based on the CDR3 plus reference TRBV19 and TRBJ1-4, the full variable domain is DGGITQSPKYLFRKEGQNVTLSCEQNLNHDAMYWYRQDPGQGLRLIYYSQIVNDFQKGDIAEGYSVSREKKESFPLTVTSAQKNPTAFYLCASREGATNEKLFFGSGTQLSVL.

J is TRBJ2-2 and V is TRBV5-1; D is possibly TRBD1 (6 bases). Germline loops: CDR1 SGHRS, CDR2 YFSETQ. The V end lost 4 bases, the J end lost 11 bases, and 15 bases lay between the germline ends. The CDR3 length is 13 residues. CDR3 loop: CASSETGTTELFF. In DNA form, the CDR3 reads TGCGCCAGCAGCGAGACTGGGACAACAGAGCTGTTTTTT.

V usage is TRBV7-9 and J usage is TRBJ1-2; perhaps TRBD1 as D (5 bases). Looked up from germline, CDR1 is SEHNR and CDR2 is FQNEAQ (reference sequence). This CDR3 spans 12 amino acids. Trimming took off 1 base at V and 6 bases at J, with 6 bases between the two ends. The chain's CDR3 is CASSLGQNGYTF. The CDR3 DNA reads TGTGCCAGCAGCTTAGGACAGAATGGCTACACCTTC.

By share of the sample, this clone is medium-sized. Other DNA sequences from this sample encode an identical CDR3 as well. This chain joins TRBV6-5 and TRBJ2-7; 7 bases fit TRBD2. The germline V gene has CDR1 MNHEY and CDR2 SVGAGI. The CDR3 totals 14 residues. Trimming at V came to 0 bases and at J to 1 base, leaving 0 bases not matched to a gene. CDR3 amino acids: CASSYSGGSYEQYF. For the CDR3, the DNA is TGTGCCAGCAGTTACTCGGGGGGGTCCTACGAGCAGTACTTC.

Concerning this clone: Other DNA sequences from this sample encode an identical CDR3 as well. The chain uses TRBV18 and TRBJ1-5; the D gene is possibly TRBD1 (5 bases). CDR3 size: 13 residues. Germline loops: CDR1 KGHSH, CDR2 LQKENI. The germline V and J ends were trimmed by 0 bases and 6 bases, with 6 bases remaining between them. This CDR3 reads CASSPPGVQPQHF. Here the CDR3 DNA reads TGTGCCAGCTCACCACCAGGGGTTCAGCCCCAGCATTTT.

This chain links TRBV7-3 with TRBJ2-6; D might be TRBD1 (6 bases). Germline assignment: CDR1 SGHTA and CDR2 FQGTGA. Trimming stripped 5 bases from V and 2 bases from J, with 10 bases between. This CDR3 comprises 15 residues. The CDR3 region is CASSDQGTGANVLTF. The CDR3 bases are TGTGCCAGCAGCGACCAGGGGACTGGGGCCAACGTCCTGACTTTC.